This passage covers 15 T cell receptor beta chains from one sample sequenced in a study of CD8+ T cells in alopecia areata. Treatment indicated: oral pan-JAK inhibitor, 5-10 mg twice daily. Reverse transcription of extracted RNA yielded cDNA, which provided the sequencing template. Libraries were prepared by immunoSEQ multiplex PCR; TCRdb keeps only in-frame clonotypes and omits some of them. The data hold over 150,000 clones, with around 50% observed a single time. Sequencing used CD8+ T cells sorted from blood, obtained at week 24, from a patient treated with tofacitinib. These receptors came from a human donor with alopecia areata.

The chain recombines TRBV5-1 with TRBJ2-7; possibly TRBD1 for D (6 bases). The CDR3 totals 15 residues. Germline V CDR1 and CDR2: SGHRS, YFSETQ. V was pared by 4 bases and J by 1 base, with 15 bases between. The CDR3 DNA is TGCGCCAGCAGCCAGACAGGTTTGGGGTCCTACGAGCAGTACTTC. It is translated as CASSQTGLGSYEQYF.

The chain couples TRBV2 to TRBJ1-3; possible D gene TRBD1, 5 bases. The length of the CDR3 is 16 residues. Per the germline V gene, CDR1 is SNHLY and CDR2 is FYNNEI. V was pared by 3 bases and J by 0 bases, with 12 bases between. In nucleotides, the CDR3 is TGTGCCAGCAGTGAGGGAACAGGATTCTCTGGAAACACCATATATTTT. It translates to CASSEGTGFSGNTIYF. Full variable domain (outside the CDR3, taken from reference TRBV2 and TRBJ1-3): EPEVTQTPSHQVTQMGQEVILRCVPISNHLYFYWYRQILGQKVEFLVSFYNNEISEKSEIFDDQFSVERPDGSNFTLKIRSTKLEDSAMYFCASSEGTGFSGNTIYFGEGSWLTVV.

A word on this clone: This specimen includes other DNA sequences encoding the same CDR3. J is TRBJ2-7 and V is TRBV30; D not certain. The V gene's germline CDR1 is GTSNPN and CDR2 SVGIG (reference sequence). V lost 0 bases, J lost 4 bases, and 4 bases lay in between. CDR3 size: 11 residues. DNA for the CDR3: TGTGCCTGGAGTGTGTCTTACGAGCAGTACTTC. Its translation is CAWSVSYEQYF. Variable domain in full (rest from reference TRBV30 and TRBJ2-7): SQTIHQWPATLVQPVGSPLSLECTVEGTSNPNLYWYRQAAGRGLQLLFYSVGIGQISSEVPQNLSASRPQDRQFILSSKKLLLSDSGFYLCAWSVSYEQYFGPGTRLTVT.

The CDR3 reads CASGVFYSTSNQPQHF. The CDR3 bases are TGTGCCAGCGGCGTCTTTTATAGCACTAGCAATCAGCCCCAGCATTTT. The V call is TRBV28, the J call TRBJ1-5; D remains unclear. The CDR3 sequence is 16 residues long. Deletions cut 8 bases from V and 0 bases from J, with 17 bases between. Germline CDR1 and CDR2: MDHEN and SYDVKM.

This clone showed up just once. The chain uses TRBV2 and TRBJ2-5, with no clear D. The CDR3 is made up of 10 amino acids. Germline CDR1 and CDR2: SNHLY and FYNNEI. Trimming removed 6 bases at V and 5 bases at J, with 4 bases between. The CDR3 is CASSPETQYF. The CDR3 coding sequence is TGTGCCAGCAGCCCGGAGACCCAGTACTTC.

V usage is TRBV5-6 and J usage is TRBJ1-5; 7 bases are a match to TRBD1. CDR1 and CDR2 from the germline V gene are SGHDT and YYEEEE. The V segment lost 3 bases and the J segment 6 bases; nucleotides outside the gene matches: 3. This CDR3 comprises 13 residues. Here the CDR3 reads CASSSGTVQPQHF. CDR3 in DNA: TGTGCCAGCAGCTCGGGGACAGTTCAGCCCCAGCATTTT.

The V gene is TRBV27, the J gene TRBJ1-2, with D perhaps matching TRBD1 (6 bases). V lost 2 bases to trimming and J lost 3 bases, with 13 bases between them. Germline CDR1 reads MNHEY; CDR2 reads SMNVEV (reference sequence). The CDR3 contains 15 residues. The CDR3 DNA reads as TGTGCCAGCAGTTTAAATCTTAACAGGGACTATGGCTACACCTTC. The encoded protein is CASSLNLNRDYGYTF.

V gene TRBV7-9 combines with J gene TRBJ2-5; TRBD2 matches 9 bases. This CDR3 is built from 14 residues. The V gene end was trimmed by 3 bases and the J gene end by 3 bases; junction bases not matched to a gene: 2. Germline V gene lookup returns CDR1 SEHNR and CDR2 FQNEAQ (reference sequence). CDR3 in amino acids: CASSFRTSEETQYF. The DNA for the CDR3 is TGTGCCAGCAGCTTCCGGACTAGCGAAGAGACCCAGTACTTC.

This clone occurred a few times. An end of the junction differs from the germline gene, which may be a read error. This chain uses TRBV7-2 with TRBJ2-7, with 9 bases fitting TRBD2. The CDR3 consists of 14 residues. From germline, CDR1 is SGHTA and CDR2 FQGNSA. CDR3 protein: CASSLAGRTYEQYF. CDR3 nucleotide sequence: TGTGCCAGCAGCCTAGCGGGGCGAACCTACGAGCAGTACTTC.

This clone has only one observation. The CDR3 here is CASREGGLEQYF. Written as DNA, the CDR3 is TGTGCCAGCAGGGAGGGAGGTCTCGAGCAGTACTTC. This sequence joins TRBV11-2 and TRBJ2-7; tentative D call: TRBD2 (6 bases). The CDR3 length is 12 residues. Per germline, CDR1 SGHAT and CDR2 FQNNGV. Trimming shortened V by 6 bases and J by 6 bases, and 12 bases separated the two germline ends.

The V and J genes are TRBV6-6 and TRBJ1-1; D remains ambiguous. The CDR3 runs 13 residues. Between the trimmed V and J ends, which lost 6 bases and 0 bases, there was a span of 8 bases. CDR1 is MNHNY, CDR2 SVGAGI, per germline (reference sequence). The CDR3 bases are TGTGCCAGCAGGGTAGGGCTGAACACTGAAGCTTTCTTT. Its translation: CASRVGLNTEAFF.

The chain joins TRBV29-1 to TRBJ1-2, with 8 bases aligning to TRBD1. The CDR3 runs 16 residues. Germline values: CDR1 SQVTM, CDR2 ANQGSEA. V was clipped by 2 bases and J by 4 bases; unmatched bases: 12. CDR3 amino acids: CSVETGQGQFGYGYTF. CDR3 nucleotide sequence: TGCAGCGTTGAAACAGGACAGGGCCAATTTGGCTATGGCTACACCTTC.

V is TRBV2 and J is TRBJ2-4; D gene ambiguous. V lost 10 bases, J lost 2 bases, and 6 bases lay in between. The CDR3 totals 11 residues. The germline gives CDR1 SNHLY, CDR2 FYNNEI. The CDR3 sequence: CATGSKNIQYF. The CDR3 DNA reads TGTGCCACCGGGTCCAAAAACATTCAGTACTTC.

This clone was counted a few times. CDR3 in amino acids: CASSLGAGGTEAFF. DNA for the CDR3: TGTGCCAGCAGCTTAGGAGCAGGGGGCACTGAAGCTTTCTTT. This chain links TRBV7-8 with TRBJ1-1; 7 bases match TRBD1. The CDR3 spans 14 residues. From germline, CDR1 is SGHVS and CDR2 FQNEAQ. Trimming cost V 1 base and J 4 bases; bases outside gene matches: 3.

This clone occurred a few times. The rearrangement joins TRBV5-4 to TRBJ2-5; no firm D call. Germline lookup yields CDR1 SGHNT and CDR2 YYREEE (reference sequence). Trimming stripped 0 bases from V and 10 bases from J, with 7 bases between. This CDR3 region has 11 residues. CDR3 region: CASSLGVDQYF. CDR3 nucleotide sequence: TGTGCCAGCAGCTTGGGAGTGGACCAGTACTTC.